This entry lists 18 T cell receptor beta chains sequenced from one sample in a study of T cells after yellow fever vaccination. One entry per CDR3 protein results from TCRdb running MiXCR on the 5' RACE reads. This sample has approximately 610,000 distinct CDR3 sequences, with less than 20% found just once. This sample comprised PBMCs, obtained 5 days after the first yellow fever vaccination. The receptors shown here come from a man aged 18 to 30 who received the YFV17D yellow fever vaccine.

This chain joins TRBV3-1 and TRBJ2-1, with 13 bases fitting TRBD2. Germline V gene data show CDR1 as LGHDT and CDR2 as YNNKEL (reference sequence). CDR3 length equals 17 residues. The J segment lost 4 bases and the V segment lost 1 base, leaving 4 bases of the junction unmatched. The CDR3 protein is CASSQGTSGGGYNEQFF. The CDR3 DNA sequence: TGTGCCAGCAGCCAAGGAACTAGCGGGGGGGGGTACAATGAGCAGTTCTTC.

The V and J genes are TRBV12-3 or TRBV12-4 and TRBJ2-3; 9 bases match TRBD1. The CDR3 runs to 15 residues. Trimming cost V 5 bases and J 8 bases; bases outside gene matches: 11. CDR3 in amino acids: CASSDPGQGLGTQYF. CDR3 sequence (DNA): TGTGCCAGCAGTGACCCGGGACAGGGCTTAGGTACGCAGTATTTT.

This clonotype showed up just a few times. The chain is built from TRBV20-1 and TRBJ1-2; 9 nucleotides match TRBD1. There are 14 residues in the CDR3. Germline V gene lookup returns CDR1 DFQATT and CDR2 SNEGSKA (reference sequence). Unmatched junction bases numbered 14, after V lost 5 bases and J lost 10 bases. CDR3 in amino acids: CSAFSGTGSKDYTF. The CDR3, as DNA: TGCAGTGCTTTCTCCGGGACAGGGTCCAAGGACTACACCTTC.

Many counts were recorded for this clonotype. The chain is built from TRBV5-1 and TRBJ2-1; TRBD1 aligns across 7 bases. The CDR3 has 13 amino acids. The germline CDR1 and CDR2 sequences are SGHRS and YFSETQ. V lost 3 bases and J lost 6; bases outside the gene matches: 3. Here the CDR3 reads CASSSGQANEQFF. DNA of the CDR3: TGCGCCAGCAGCTCAGGACAGGCCAATGAGCAGTTCTTC. The variable domain in full, completed from reference TRBV5-1 and TRBJ2-1, reads KAGVTQTPRYLIKTRGQQVTLSCSPISGHRSVSWYQQTPGQGLQFLFEYFSETQRNKGNFPGRFSGRQFSNSRSEMNVSTLELGDSALYLCASSSGQANEQFFGPGTRLTVL.

This rearrangement joins TRBV4-1 to TRBJ2-3; no definite D call. The CDR3 spans 13 residues. V was shortened by 0 bases and J by 8 bases, with 9 bases between the two germline ends. CDR1 is MGHRA, CDR2 YSYEKL, per germline. CDR3 coding DNA: TGCGCCAGCAGCCAAGAGAACACGGGTACGCAGTATTTT. The encoded protein is CASSQENTGTQYF.

This clonotype was recorded a few times. The chain has TRBV4-3 and TRBJ1-1; maybe TRBD1 (5 bases). The CDR3 sequence is 15 residues long. In germline, CDR1 is LGHNA, CDR2 YSLEER. Deletions cut 4 bases from V and 2 bases from J, with 14 bases between. CDR3 nucleotide sequence: TGCGCCAGCAGCCCGTATCCAGGGATAAACACTGAAGCTTTCTTT. Its translation: CASSPYPGINTEAFF.

J is TRBJ1-1 and V is TRBV11-2, with D perhaps matching TRBD1 (5 bases). This CDR3 spans 15 amino acids. Germline CDR1 reads SGHAT; CDR2 reads FQNNGV. The V end lost 5 bases, the J end lost 4 bases, and 17 bases lay between the germline ends. CDR3 in amino acids: CASSASKGVSTEAFF. The CDR3 DNA is TGTGCCAGCAGCGCCTCCAAAGGGGTGTCCACTGAAGCTTTCTTT. Together with reference TRBV11-2 and TRBJ1-1, the CDR3 gives the full variable domain: EAGVAQSPRYKIIEKRQSVAFWCNPISGHATLYWYQQILGQGPKLLIQFQNNGVVDDSQLPKDRFSAERLKGVDSTLKIQPAKLEDSAVYLCASSASKGVSTEAFFGQGTRLTVV.

The CDR3 region has the DNA TGCAGCGCTACCGACAATAGCAATCAGCCCCAGCATTTT. This encodes CSATDNSNQPQHF. The chain carries TRBV29-1 and TRBJ1-5; no clear D gene. Germline-derived CDR1 and CDR2 are SQVTM and ANQGSEA. CDR3 length: 13 amino acids. V lost 7 bases and J 0 bases, leaving 10 bases between the germline ends.

This clonotype was counted between two and nine times. V is TRBV14 and J is TRBJ1-4; no definite D call. The CDR3 consists of 12 residues. Germline V gene sequence: CDR1 SGHDN, CDR2 FVKESK. V lost 4 bases and J 8 bases, leaving 8 bases between the germline ends. CDR3 sequence (DNA): TGTGCCAGCAGCCGTTACCAGGAAAAACTGTTTTTT. This codes for CASSRYQEKLFF.

This chain joins TRBV20-1 and TRBJ2-3; 15 nucleotides align to TRBD2. The CDR3 has 18 residues. J was trimmed by 1 base and V by 6 bases; bases with no gene match: 11. From germline, CDR1 is DFQATT and CDR2 SNEGSKA (reference sequence). The CDR3 DNA reads as TGCAGTGCCCAGAGGACTAGCGGGGGGGCCAAGGGCACAGATACGCAGTATTTT. It yields the protein CSAQRTSGGAKGTDTQYF.

The chain couples TRBV20-1 to TRBJ2-1; 10 bases fit TRBD2. The V and J ends lost 5 bases and 0 bases, in that order; junction bases with no gene match: 16. CDR1 is DFQATT, CDR2 SNEGSKA, per germline (reference sequence). This CDR3 has 19 amino acids. CDR3 nucleotide sequence: TGCAGTGCTTGTTCACTAGCGGGGTCCGTCAAGAGCTCCTACAATGAGCAGTTCTTC. Amino acids: CSACSLAGSVKSSYNEQFF.

A single count supports this clonotype. This rearrangement joins TRBV19 to TRBJ2-5; TRBD2 matches at 7 bases. J was trimmed by 1 base and V by 4 bases; bases with no gene match: 9. The CDR3 is 16 amino acids. Germline V lookup: CDR1 LNHDA, CDR2 SQIVND (reference sequence). This CDR3 is CASSTSRGELQETQYF. The CDR3, as DNA: TGTGCCAGTAGTACAAGTCGGGGGGAACTCCAAGAGACCCAGTACTTC.

This clonotype was observed a few times. This chain joins TRBV12-3 or TRBV12-4 and TRBJ1-5; a possible D gene is TRBD1 (5 bases). The CDR3 consists of 14 residues. V was shortened by 6 bases and J by 5 bases, with 14 bases between the two germline ends. The CDR3 is CASSLTAPDQPQHF. In nucleotides, the CDR3 is TGTGCCAGCAGCCTGACAGCGCCTGATCAGCCCCAGCATTTT.

The V call is TRBV25-1, the J call TRBJ1-1, with D possibly matching TRBD1 (5 bases). Trimming shortened V by 2 bases and J by 8 bases, and 15 bases separated the two germline ends. CDR3 size: 14 residues. Germline V CDR1 and CDR2: MGHDK, SYGVNS. CDR3 loop: CASSEAGREVEAFF. CDR3 nucleotides: TGTGCCAGCAGTGAAGCGGGCAGGGAGGTAGAAGCTTTCTTT.

The V call is TRBV24-1, the J call TRBJ2-7, with TRBD1 matching 9 bases. The CDR3 consists of 15 residues. Germline V CDR1 and CDR2: KGHDR, SFDVKD. V was clipped by 2 bases and J by 5 bases; unmatched bases: 6. The CDR3 loop reads CATSDSRTGDNEQYF. For the CDR3, the DNA is TGTGCCACCAGTGATTCTAGGACAGGGGACAACGAGCAGTACTTC.

This clonotype turned up a few times. V is TRBV19 and J is TRBJ2-6; TRBD1 aligns across 8 bases. With V trimmed by 10 bases and J by 4 bases, 18 bases remained unmatched. The CDR3 runs to 18 residues. Germline CDR1 is LNHDA and CDR2 is SQIVND (reference sequence). The CDR3 region is CANPPGDRGSSGANVLTF. CDR3 bases: TGTGCCAACCCGCCGGGCGACAGGGGTTCATCCGGGGCCAACGTCCTGACTTTC.

This clonotype was observed many times. This sequence joins TRBV20-1 and TRBJ2-3; weak D call: TRBD1 (6 bases). The V gene's germline CDR1 is DFQATT and CDR2 SNEGSKA (reference sequence). V lost 5 bases and J 0 bases, leaving 9 bases between the germline ends. CDR3 length: 13 residues. CDR3 in amino acids: CSAGGSSTDTQYF. CDR3 bases: TGCAGTGCTGGGGGCTCTAGCACAGATACGCAGTATTTT.

This clonotype was seen at least ten times. V gene TRBV6-2 or TRBV6-3 combines with J gene TRBJ1-5; D unclear. CDR3 length equals 18 residues. Germline loops: CDR1 MNHEY, CDR2 SVGEGT. V lost 0 bases and J lost 2, with 17 bases in between. The CDR3 here is CASSYSRSRVIGNQPQHF. The CDR3 coding sequence is TGTGCCAGCAGTTACTCGAGGAGTAGGGTCATCGGCAATCAGCCCCAGCATTTT.